The entry below describes one TCR beta chain. The CDR3 is 14 amino acids. V lost 7 bases and J 0 bases, leaving 13 bases between the germline ends. Germline-derived CDR1 and CDR2 are SGDLS and YYNGEE. The entry originates in a study of blood T cell repertoires in COVID-19. Study-level background: The United States, Italy and Spain provided the acute and convalescent COVID-19 samples. Sources were T cells, B-cell-depleted T cells, or PBMCs; the material itself was cDNA or gDNA.

Original methodology: From reference gene primer amplification, estimates of nucleated cell counts were derived. Profiled with immunoSEQ multiplex PCR; TCRdb holds only in-frame clones, not every one. D and trimming were read from the DNA, whereas the V and J calls and clone size are those reported in that table. Altogether roughly 140,000 clones are present, approximately 80% being singletons, with the ten largest covering less than 2.5%. This TCR was sampled from an older woman with acute or convalescent COVID-19. This sequence joins TRBV9 and TRBJ1-1, with D possibly matching TRBD1 (6 bases). Sequencing was done on a sample of peripheral blood. The CDR3 DNA reads TGTGCCAGCTCAAGGGGGGGTTTGAACACTGAAGCTTTCTTT. This encodes CASSRGGLNTEAFF.